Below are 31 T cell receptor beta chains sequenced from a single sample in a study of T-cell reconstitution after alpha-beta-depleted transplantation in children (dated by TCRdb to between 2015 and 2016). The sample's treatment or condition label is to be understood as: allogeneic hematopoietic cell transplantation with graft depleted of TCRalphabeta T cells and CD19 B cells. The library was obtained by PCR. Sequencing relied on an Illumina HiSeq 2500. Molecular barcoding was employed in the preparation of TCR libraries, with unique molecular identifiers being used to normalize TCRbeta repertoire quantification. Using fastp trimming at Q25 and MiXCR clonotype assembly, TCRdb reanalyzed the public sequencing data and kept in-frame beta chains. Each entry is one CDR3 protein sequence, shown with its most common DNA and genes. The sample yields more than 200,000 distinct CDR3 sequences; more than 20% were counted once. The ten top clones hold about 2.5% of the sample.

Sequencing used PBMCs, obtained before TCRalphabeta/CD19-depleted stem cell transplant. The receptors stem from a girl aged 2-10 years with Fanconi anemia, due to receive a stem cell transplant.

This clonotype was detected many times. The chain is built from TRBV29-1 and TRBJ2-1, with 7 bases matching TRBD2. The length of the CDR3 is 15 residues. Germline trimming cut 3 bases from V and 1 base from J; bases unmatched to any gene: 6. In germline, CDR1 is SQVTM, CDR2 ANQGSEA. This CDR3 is CSVDRGRASYNEQFF. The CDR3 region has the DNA TGCAGCGTTGATCGGGGGAGGGCTTCCTACAATGAGCAGTTCTTC.

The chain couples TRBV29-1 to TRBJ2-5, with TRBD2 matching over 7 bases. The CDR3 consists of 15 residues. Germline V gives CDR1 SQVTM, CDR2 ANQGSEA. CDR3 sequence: CTGYTSDSGGETQYF. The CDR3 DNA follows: TGCACCGGTTATACCTCGGACTCCGGGGGGGAGACCCAGTACTTC.

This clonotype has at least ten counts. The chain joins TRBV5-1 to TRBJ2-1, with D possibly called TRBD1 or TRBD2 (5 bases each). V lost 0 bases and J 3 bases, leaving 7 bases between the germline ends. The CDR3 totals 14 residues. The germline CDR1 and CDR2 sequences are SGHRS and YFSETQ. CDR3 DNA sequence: TGCGCCAGCAGCTTGGGGGGGTACTACAATGAGCAGTTCTTC. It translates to CASSLGGYYNEQFF.

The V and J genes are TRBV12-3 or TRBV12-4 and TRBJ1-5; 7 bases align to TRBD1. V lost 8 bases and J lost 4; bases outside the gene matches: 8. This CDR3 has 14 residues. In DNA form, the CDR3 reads TGTGCCAGCGGGGGCAGGGGGGAAAATCAGCCCCAGCATTTT. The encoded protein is CASGGRGENQPQHF.

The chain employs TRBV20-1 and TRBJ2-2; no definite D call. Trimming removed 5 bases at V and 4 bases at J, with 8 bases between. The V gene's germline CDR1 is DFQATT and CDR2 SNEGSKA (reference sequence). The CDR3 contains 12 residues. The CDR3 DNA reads TGCAGTGCTCCCGTCAGCACCGGGGAGCTGTTTTTT. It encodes CSAPVSTGELFF.

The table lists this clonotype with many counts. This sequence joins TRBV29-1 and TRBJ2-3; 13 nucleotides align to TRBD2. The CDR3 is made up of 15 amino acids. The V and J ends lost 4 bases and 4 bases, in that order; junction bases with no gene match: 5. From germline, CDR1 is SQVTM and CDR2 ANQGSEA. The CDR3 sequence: CSVGTSGRAADTQYF. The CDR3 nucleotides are TGCAGCGTTGGCACTAGCGGGAGGGCCGCAGATACGCAGTATTTT.

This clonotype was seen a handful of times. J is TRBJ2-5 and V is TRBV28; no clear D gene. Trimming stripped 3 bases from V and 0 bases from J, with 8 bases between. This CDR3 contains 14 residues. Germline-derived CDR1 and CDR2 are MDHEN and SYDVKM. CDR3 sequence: CASSFGRYQETQYF. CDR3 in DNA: TGTGCCAGCAGTTTCGGACGGTACCAAGAGACCCAGTACTTC.

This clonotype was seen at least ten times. CDR3 nucleotide sequence: TGTGCCTCTACAAGGGGGCCCCCCTACGAGCAGTACTTC. Protein: CASTRGPPYEQYF. The J gene is TRBJ2-7, the V gene TRBV30; the match to TRBD1 covers 7 bases. The junction had 8 bases not matched to a gene; V was cut back by 7 bases and J by 2 bases. CDR1 and CDR2 from the germline V gene are GTSNPN and SVGIG (reference sequence). This CDR3 spans 13 amino acids. The full variable domain, completed using reference TRBV30 and TRBJ2-7, is SQTIHQWPATLVQPVGSPLSLECTVEGTSNPNLYWYRQAAGRGLQLLFYSVGIGQISSEVPQNLSASRPQDRQFILSSKKLLLSDSGFYLCASTRGPPYEQYFGPGTRLTVT.

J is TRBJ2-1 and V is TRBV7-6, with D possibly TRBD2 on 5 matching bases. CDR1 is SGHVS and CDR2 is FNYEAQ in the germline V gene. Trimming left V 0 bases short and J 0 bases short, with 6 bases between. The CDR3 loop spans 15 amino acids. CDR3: CASSLAEASYNEQFF. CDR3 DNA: TGTGCCAGCAGCTTAGCGGAGGCCTCCTACAATGAGCAGTTCTTC. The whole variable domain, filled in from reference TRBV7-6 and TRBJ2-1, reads GAGVSQSPRYKVTKRGQDVALRCDPISGHVSLYWYRQALGQGPEFLTYFNYEAQQDKSGLPNDRFSAERPEGSISTLTIQRTEQRDSAMYRCASSLAEASYNEQFFGPGTRLTVL.

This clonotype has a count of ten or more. The CDR3 sequence is CASTNRGSPDTQYF. CDR3 DNA: TGTGCCAGCACCAATCGGGGGTCTCCAGATACGCAGTATTTT. The chain has TRBV12-3 or TRBV12-4 and TRBJ2-3; tentatively, D is TRBD2 (6 bases). The CDR3 extends over 14 amino acids. Trimming cost V 7 bases and J 4 bases, with 15 bases left between them.

For the CDR3, the DNA is TGTGCCAGCAGCTTGTCAGCGGGAATGCTCTACGAGCAGTACTTC. It specifies CASSLSAGMLYEQYF. This chain uses TRBV5-4 with TRBJ2-7; 7 bases match TRBD2. Germline V lookup: CDR1 SGHNT, CDR2 YYREEE (reference sequence). The CDR3 covers 15 residues. The V segment lost 1 base and the J segment 3 bases; nucleotides outside the gene matches: 7.

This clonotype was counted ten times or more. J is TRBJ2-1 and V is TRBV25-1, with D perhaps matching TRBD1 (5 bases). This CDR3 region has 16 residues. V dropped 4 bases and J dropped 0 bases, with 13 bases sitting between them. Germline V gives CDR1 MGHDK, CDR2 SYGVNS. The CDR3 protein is CASSAGHLSSYNEQFF. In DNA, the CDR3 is TGTGCCAGCAGTGCCGGACATCTAAGCTCCTACAATGAGCAGTTCTTC.

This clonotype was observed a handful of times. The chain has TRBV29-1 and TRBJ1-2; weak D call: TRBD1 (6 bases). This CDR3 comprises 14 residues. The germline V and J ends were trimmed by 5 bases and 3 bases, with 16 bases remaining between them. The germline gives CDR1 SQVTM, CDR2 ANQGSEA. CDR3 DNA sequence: TGCAGCGTTCTGGGGGGCAGTAACGACTATGGCTACACCTTC. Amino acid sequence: CSVLGGSNDYGYTF.

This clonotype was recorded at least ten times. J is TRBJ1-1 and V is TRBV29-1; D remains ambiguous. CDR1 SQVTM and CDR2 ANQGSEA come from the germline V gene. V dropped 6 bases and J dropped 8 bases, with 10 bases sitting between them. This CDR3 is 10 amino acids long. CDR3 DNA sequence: TGCAGCGTCCTAATAGACGAAGCTTTCTTT. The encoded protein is CSVLIDEAFF. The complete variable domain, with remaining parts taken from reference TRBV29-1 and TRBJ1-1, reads SAVISQKPSRDICQRGTSLTIQCQVDSQVTMMFWYRQQPGQSLTLIATANQGSEATYESGFVIDKFPISRPNLTFSTLTVSNMSPEDSSIYLCSVLIDEAFFGQGTRLTVV.

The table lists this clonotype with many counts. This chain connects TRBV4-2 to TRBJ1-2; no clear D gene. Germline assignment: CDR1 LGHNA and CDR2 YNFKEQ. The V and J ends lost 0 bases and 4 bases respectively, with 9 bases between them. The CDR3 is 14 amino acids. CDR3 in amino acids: CASSQDPRSYGYTF. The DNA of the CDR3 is TGTGCCAGCAGCCAAGACCCCCGGTCCTATGGCTACACCTTC.

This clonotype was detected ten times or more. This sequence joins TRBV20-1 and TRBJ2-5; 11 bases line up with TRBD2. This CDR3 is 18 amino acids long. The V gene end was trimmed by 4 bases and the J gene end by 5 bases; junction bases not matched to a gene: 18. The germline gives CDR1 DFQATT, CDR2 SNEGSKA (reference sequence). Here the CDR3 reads CSATSTTNVAGGPETQYF. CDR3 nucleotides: TGCAGTGCTACTTCCACCACCAATGTAGCGGGGGGGCCGGAGACCCAGTACTTC.

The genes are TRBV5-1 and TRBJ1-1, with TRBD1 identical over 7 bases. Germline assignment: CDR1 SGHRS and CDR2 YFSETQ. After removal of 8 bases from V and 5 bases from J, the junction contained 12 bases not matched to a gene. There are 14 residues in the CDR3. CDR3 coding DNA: TGCGCCAGACTCGCAGACAGGGAGGAAACTGAAGCTTTCTTT. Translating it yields CARLADREETEAFF.

The CDR3 region has the DNA TGTGCCAGCTCAGCTAGCGCCTTCACAGATACGCAGTATTTT. Protein sequence: CASSASAFTDTQYF. The chain couples TRBV18 to TRBJ2-3; a weak D match, TRBD2 (6 bases). Germline V gene sequence: CDR1 KGHSH, CDR2 LQKENI. The CDR3 length is 14 residues. Trimming shortened V by 5 bases and J by 2 bases, and 11 bases separated the two germline ends. Looking up the rest from reference TRBV18 and TRBJ2-3 gives the full variable domain: NAGVMQNPRHLVRRRGQEARLRCSPMKGHSHVYWYRQLPEEGLKFMVYLQKENIIDESGMPKERFSAEFPKEGPSILRIQQVVRGDSAAYFCASSASAFTDTQYFGPGTRLTVL.

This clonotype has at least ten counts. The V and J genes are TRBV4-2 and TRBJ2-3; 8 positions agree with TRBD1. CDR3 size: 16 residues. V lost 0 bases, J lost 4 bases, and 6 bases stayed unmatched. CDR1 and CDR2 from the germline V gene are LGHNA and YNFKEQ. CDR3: CASSQDTTGGADTQYF. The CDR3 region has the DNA TGTGCCAGCAGCCAAGATACCACAGGGGGAGCAGATACGCAGTATTTT.

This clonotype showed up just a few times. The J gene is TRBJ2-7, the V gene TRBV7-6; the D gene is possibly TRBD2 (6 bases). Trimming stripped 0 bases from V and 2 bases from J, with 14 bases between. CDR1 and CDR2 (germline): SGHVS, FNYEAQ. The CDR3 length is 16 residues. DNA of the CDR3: TGTGCCAGCAGCTTAGCAGAGCGGGCCAGGACCTACGAGCAGTACTTC. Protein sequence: CASSLAERARTYEQYF.

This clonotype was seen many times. Written as DNA, the CDR3 is TGTGCCAGCAGCCCTCATCTGGCGGGGCCAGAGACCCAGTACTTC. This gives the protein CASSPHLAGPETQYF. The V and J genes are TRBV7-3 and TRBJ2-5; D is possibly TRBD2 (6 bases). Germline V lookup: CDR1 SGHTA, CDR2 FQGTGA. The CDR3 spans 15 residues. V lost 5 bases to trimming and J lost 4 bases, with 17 bases between them.

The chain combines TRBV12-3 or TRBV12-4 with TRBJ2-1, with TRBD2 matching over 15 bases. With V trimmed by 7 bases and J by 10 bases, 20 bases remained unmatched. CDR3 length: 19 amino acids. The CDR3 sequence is CASKTPGLAGGYSPLEQFF. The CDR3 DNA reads TGTGCCAGCAAAACCCCGGGACTAGCGGGAGGATATTCACCTTTAGAGCAGTTCTTC.

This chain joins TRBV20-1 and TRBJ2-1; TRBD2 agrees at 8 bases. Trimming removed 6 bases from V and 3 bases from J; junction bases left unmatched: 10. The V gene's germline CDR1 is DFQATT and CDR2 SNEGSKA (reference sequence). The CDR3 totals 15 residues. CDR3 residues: CSAAGAGVSYNEQFF. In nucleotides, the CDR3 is TGCAGTGCCGCGGGAGCGGGGGTAAGCTACAATGAGCAGTTCTTC.

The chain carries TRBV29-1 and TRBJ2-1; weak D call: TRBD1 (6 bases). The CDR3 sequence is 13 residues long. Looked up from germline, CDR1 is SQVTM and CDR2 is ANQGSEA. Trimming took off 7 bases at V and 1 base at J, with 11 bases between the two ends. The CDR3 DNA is TGCAGCGCACAGCAGGGGTCCTACAATGAGCAGTTCTTC. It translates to CSAQQGSYNEQFF.

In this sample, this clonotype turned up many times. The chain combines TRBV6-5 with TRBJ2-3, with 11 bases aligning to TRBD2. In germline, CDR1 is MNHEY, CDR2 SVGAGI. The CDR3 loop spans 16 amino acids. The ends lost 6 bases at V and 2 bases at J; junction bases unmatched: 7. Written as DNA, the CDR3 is TGTGCCAGCAGCAATTTAGCGGGGGGGCCCACAGATACGCAGTATTTT. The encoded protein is CASSNLAGGPTDTQYF.

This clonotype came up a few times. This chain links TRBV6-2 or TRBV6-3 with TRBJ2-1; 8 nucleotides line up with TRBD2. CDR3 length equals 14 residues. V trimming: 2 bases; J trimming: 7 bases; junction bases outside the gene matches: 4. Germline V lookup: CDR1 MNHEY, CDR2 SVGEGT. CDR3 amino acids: CASSYRGGRNEQFF. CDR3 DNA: TGTGCCAGCAGTTACCGGGGGGGCAGGAATGAGCAGTTCTTC.

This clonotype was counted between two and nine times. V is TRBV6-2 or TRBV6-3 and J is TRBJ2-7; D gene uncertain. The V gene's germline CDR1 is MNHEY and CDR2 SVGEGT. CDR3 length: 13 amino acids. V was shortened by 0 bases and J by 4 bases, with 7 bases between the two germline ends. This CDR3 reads CASSYSMRYEQYF. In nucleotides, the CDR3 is TGTGCCAGCAGTTACTCGATGAGGTACGAGCAGTACTTC.

CDR3 protein: CASSFEPTGTYEQYF. CDR3 DNA sequence: TGTGCCAGCAGCTTCGAGCCCACAGGTACCTACGAGCAGTACTTC. The chain links TRBV13 to TRBJ2-7; possibly TRBD1 for D (5 bases). Germline CDR1 PRHDT, CDR2 FYEKMQ (reference sequence). Deletions cut 3 bases from V and 2 bases from J, with 14 bases between. The CDR3 spans 15 residues.

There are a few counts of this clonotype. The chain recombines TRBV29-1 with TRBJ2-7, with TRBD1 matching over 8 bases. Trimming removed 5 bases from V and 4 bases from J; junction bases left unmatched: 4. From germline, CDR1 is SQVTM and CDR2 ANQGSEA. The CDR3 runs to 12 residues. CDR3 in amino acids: CSVSGTGYEQYF. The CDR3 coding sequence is TGCAGCGTTTCCGGGACAGGTTACGAGCAGTACTTC.

CDR3 sequence reads: CASSYVGTSSYEQYF. The CDR3 DNA reads TGTGCCAGCAGTTACGTTGGGACTAGCTCCTACGAGCAGTACTTC. The chain employs TRBV6-2 or TRBV6-3 and TRBJ2-7, with 8 bases that match TRBD2. The CDR3 is 15 residues long. Germline CDR1 reads MNHEY; CDR2 reads SVGEGT. Unmatched junction bases numbered 3, after V lost 2 bases and J lost 0 bases.

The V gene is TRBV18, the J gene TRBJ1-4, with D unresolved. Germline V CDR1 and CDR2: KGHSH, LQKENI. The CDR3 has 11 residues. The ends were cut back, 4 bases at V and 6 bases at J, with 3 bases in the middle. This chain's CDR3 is CASSQDEKLFF. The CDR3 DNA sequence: TGTGCCAGCTCACAGGATGAAAAACTGTTTTTT.